The source of this T cell receptor beta chain is a study of blood T cell repertoires in COVID-19. Source study methods: The authors estimated nucleated cell counts from reference gene primer amplification. The table came from immunoSEQ multiplex PCR; TCRdb's copy has only in-frame clones and leaves some out. V and J calls and clone size are copied from that table; D and trimming were computed from the DNA. Of fewer than 250,000 clones listed, 83% are singletons. V was cut by 3 bases and J by 9 bases, with 9 bases left in between. This CDR3 has 11 residues. CDR1 is LNHDA and CDR2 is SQIVND in the germline V gene (reference sequence).

The sequence derives from a human donor in a cohort sampled during active COVID-19. The source material was peripheral blood. This chain links TRBV19 with TRBJ2-7, with D possibly TRBD1 on 6 matching bases. The CDR3 DNA sequence: TGTGCCAGTAGTATCAGGGGTGCGCAGTACTTC. It codes for CASSIRGAQYF.